Included here is one T cell receptor (beta chain) sequence, with context. The antigen this receptor binds is unknown. No qualities accompany the bases; no much larger clone lies one base away. Per the publication, the time point label means: blood 2 weeks post-SBRT. The treatment or condition label corresponds to: 15 Gy SBRT to primary tumor, nephrectomy 4 weeks later. To follow tumor-enriched clonotypes, peripheral blood was collected serially from radiation-treated patients at baseline and again at 2 weeks and 4 weeks after SBRT. Every patient had renal cell carcinoma of clear cell pathology. Genomic DNA for TCR sequencing was prepared using the QIAamp DNA Blood Mini Kit (Qiagen). The analyses included just those samples that passed every quality control check. This entry is derived from a study of radiation and T cells in renal cell carcinoma (dated by TCRdb to 2018 to 2021). Describing the broader study: Samples were obtained from a clinical trial, in which 15 Gy stereotactic body radiation therapy was delivered to primary renal cell carcinomas and nephrectomy was performed 4 weeks later. A total of around 50 samples underwent TCR beta sequencing, made up of roughly 26 tumors and about 27 peripheral blood samples. A total of 4 million to 5 million unique CDR3 nucleotide sequences, encoding 2,500,000 or so unique CDR3 amino acid sequences, were found across all 53 samples.

TCR beta libraries were generated from genomic DNA with the immunoSEQ kit, following the manufacturer's recommendations. Library preparation used a first multiplex PCR with proprietary primers, then a second PCR adding unique barcodes, with bead cleanups after each round. A positive control reaction and a negative control reaction, both provided in the kit, were run with every batch of samples. The final libraries were assessed on an Agilent 4200 TapeStation D1000 ScreenTape, pooled by volume, and quantified by qPCR. An Illumina NextSeq500 fitted with a MidOutput 150-cycle cartridge performed the sequencing, running 156 Read1 cycles and 15 Index1 cycles with the kit's custom primers. The pooled library was loaded at approximately 1 pM with a 20% PhiX control spike-in. Concerning the study's data processing: Vendor-processed data were analyzed in R, and a clonotype was defined as all T cells sharing the same CDR3 nucleotide sequence. In the clone abundance analyses, frequencies were normalized to the 10,000 most abundant clones in each sample. Public T cell clones, which averaged fewer than five per sample, were excluded before analysis. A difference in abundance of at least 32-fold between compartments was used to define tumor-enriched and baseline blood-enriched clonotypes. A beta-binomial differential abundance model was used to identify clonotypes that expanded or contracted between blood time points. Similarity between tumor and blood repertoires was quantified using the Baroni-Urbani and Buser coefficient, and groups were compared with two-tailed Wilcoxon tests in R. The clones in this table, taken by TCRdb from immuneACCESS, are in-frame only. Not every clone is retained; where verified, under half of the shortfall comes from an unresolved V gene, and the cause of the rest is unknown. From that table come the V and J calls and clone size; the DNA was used to work out D and trimming. For this sample the table gives 160,000 or so clones, of which approximately 90% were detected only once. The ten largest make up 10% to 15% of the sample.

The germline V gene sets CDR1 to SGHRS and CDR2 to YFSETQ. V and J are truncated by 2 bases and 3 bases respectively, leaving an intervening sequence of 17 bases. The CDR3 contains 16 residues, cysteine and phenylalanine counted. Only CDR3 DNA is held: 48 bases, read in frame from base 1. The research as a whole found: In blood, the top tumor clonotypes increased from baseline to 2 weeks after radiation and then shrank by 4 weeks, which suggests a temporary expansion of tumor-resident clones. Blood repertoire dynamics were not followed beyond 4 weeks after treatment. No pretreatment tumor biopsies were available, so the baseline intratumoral presence of clonotypes could not be determined. Effects of radiation dose or scheduling on the TCR repertoire could not be addressed with the single-armed trial design.

The receptor comes from a woman aged 45-65 years with renal cell carcinoma. The chain joins TRBV5-1 to TRBJ2-5; the D gene is tentatively TRBD1 or TRBD2, each matching 5 bases. This material consisted of blood, taken from a patient whose treatment included radiotherapy and nephrectomy. The CDR3 is CASSLQPLGDKETQYF. The nucleotide sequence reads TGCGCCAGCAGCTTACAGCCCCTGGGGGATAAAGAGACCCAGTACTTC.